The 3 T cell receptor beta chains below were found in one sample sequenced in a study of CD8+ T cells in alopecia areata. Indicated treatment: oral pan-JAK inhibitor, 5-10 mg twice daily. cDNA reverse transcribed from extracted RNA served as the sequencing template. Libraries were prepared by immunoSEQ multiplex PCR; TCRdb keeps only in-frame clonotypes and omits some of them. The sample consists of about 280,000 clones, roughly 50% of them appearing once. Specimen: CD4+ T cells sorted from blood, collected at week 24, from a patient treated with tofacitinib. All receptors come from a human donor with alopecia areata.

This clone was counted a few times. In nucleotides, the CDR3 is TGTGCCAGGGACAGGGACTATGGCTACACCTTC. Protein: CARDRDYGYTF. The V gene is TRBV28, the J gene TRBJ1-2, with TRBD1 identical over 8 bases. The length of the CDR3 is 11 residues. Germline CDR1 is MDHEN and CDR2 is SYDVKM. V lost 9 bases, J lost 3 bases, and 0 bases stayed unmatched.

This clone was detected a few times. V and J are TRBV7-9 and TRBJ2-2; D possibly matches TRBD1 or TRBD2 (5 bases each). Germline-derived CDR1 and CDR2 are SEHNR and FQNEAQ (reference sequence). The CDR3 is made up of 15 amino acids. Trimming pared 3 bases from V and 4 bases from J, leaving 12 bases between. The CDR3 bases are TGTGCCAGCAGCTTCGGGGCAGGGTTCACCGGGGAGCTGTTTTTT. Its protein is CASSFGAGFTGELFF.

This clone was detected only once. The V and J genes are TRBV4-1 and TRBJ2-7; TRBD1 or TRBD2 may be the D gene (5 bases each). This CDR3 has 17 residues. With 1 base removed from V and 0 bases from J, the gap between germline ends came to 16 bases. The germline CDR1 and CDR2 sequences are MGHRA and YSYEKL. CDR3 loop: CASSQGSRGPSSYEQYF. In DNA form, the CDR3 reads TGCGCCAGCAGCCAAGGGTCCCGGGGACCGAGCTCCTACGAGCAGTACTTC.